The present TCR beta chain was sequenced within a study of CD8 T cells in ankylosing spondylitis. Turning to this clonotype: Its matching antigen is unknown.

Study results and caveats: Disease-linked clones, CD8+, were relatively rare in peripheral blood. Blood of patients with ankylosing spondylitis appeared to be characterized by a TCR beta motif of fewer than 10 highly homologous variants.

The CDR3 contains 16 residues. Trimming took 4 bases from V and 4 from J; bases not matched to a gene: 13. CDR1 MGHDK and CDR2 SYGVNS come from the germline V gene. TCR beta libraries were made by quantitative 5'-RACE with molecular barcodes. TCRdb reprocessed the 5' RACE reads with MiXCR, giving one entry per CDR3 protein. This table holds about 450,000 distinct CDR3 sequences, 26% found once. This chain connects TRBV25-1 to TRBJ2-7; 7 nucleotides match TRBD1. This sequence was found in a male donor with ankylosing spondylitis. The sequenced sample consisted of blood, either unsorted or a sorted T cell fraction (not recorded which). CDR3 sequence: CASSGERRDSFYEQYF. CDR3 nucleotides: TGTGCCAGCAGTGGGGAACGCCGGGACAGCTTTTACGAGCAGTACTTC.